Only one count was recorded for the clone carrying this T cell receptor (beta chain). Its antigen remains unknown. This specimen comes from a study of T cell responses to AZD1222 COVID-19 vaccine. Study-wide findings and caveats: At baseline, seropositivity was found in only a handful of AZD1222 recipients. No repertoire was sampled before or during the peak T cell response, only after it.

Between the trimmed V and J ends, which lost 2 bases and 0 bases, there was a span of 13 bases. The germline CDR1 and CDR2 sequences are MGHRA and YSYEKL. The CDR3 is 16 amino acids. Produced via immunoSEQ multiplex PCR; TCRdb's table is partial and in-frame only. This sample has 150,000 to 200,000 clones, with more than 90% found just once. This clonotype originated in an adult in good health. Sample: peripheral blood, taken on day 0 of AZD1222 vaccination. The V call is TRBV4-1, the J call TRBJ1-1; possible D gene TRBD1, 5 bases. Here the CDR3 DNA reads TGCGCCAGCAGCCAACCGGGACGGGGGATGAACACTGAAGCTTTCTTT. Translated, it gives CASSQPGRGMNTEAFF.